The 27 T cell receptor beta chains listed next were all sequenced from one sample in a study of post-analysis software for immune sequencing data. Findings and limits, study-wide: Elevated frequency relative to controls characterized four or five TRBV segments in patients, TRBV5-6, TRBV5-1 and TRBV20-1 among them.

Antigens of these TCRs are unknown. The library was made from cDNA and included unique molecular identifiers. TCRdb independently ran MiXCR on the PCR reads; one entry per CDR3 protein. The repertoire holds roughly 730,000 distinct CDR3 sequences, with 25% to 30% as singletons. Sequencing input: blood. The receptors shown here come from a girl aged 5 to 17 with multiple sclerosis.

This clonotype has just one count. Mismatch with germline at one junction end may stem from a read error. The chain couples TRBV6-2 or TRBV6-3 to TRBJ2-7; D is perhaps TRBD1 (6 bases). There are 14 residues in the CDR3. Germline-derived CDR1 and CDR2 are MNHEY and SVGEGT. The CDR3, as DNA: TGTACCAGCAGTGAACCGGGACAATCCTACGAGCAGTACTTC. The encoded protein is CTSSEPGQSYEQYF.

V and J are TRBV5-5 and TRBJ2-7, with TRBD1 as a possible D gene (6 bases). V was trimmed by 5 bases and J by 4 bases, leaving 16 bases between them. There are 14 residues in the CDR3. The germline V gene has CDR1 SGHKS and CDR2 YYEKEE (reference sequence). CDR3 nucleotide sequence: TGTGCCAGCAGTCAGGGGCAGATGTATTACGAGCAGTACTTC. Translation: CASSQGQMYYEQYF.

This clonotype was observed a handful of times. The V and J genes are TRBV9 and TRBJ2-7, with a weak D call TRBD2 (6 bases). V lost 0 bases to trimming and J lost 6 bases, with 10 bases between them. Per germline, CDR1 SGDLS and CDR2 YYNGEE. The CDR3 has 13 amino acids. The CDR3 spells CASSVAGGSEQYF. CDR3 nucleotide sequence: TGTGCCAGCAGCGTAGCTGGGGGGAGCGAGCAGTACTTC.

This clonotype showed up just a few times. The chain carries TRBV12-3 or TRBV12-4 and TRBJ2-1, with a possible D match to TRBD1 (5 bases). The CDR3 has 12 residues. V gave up 6 bases and J gave up 6 bases, with 9 bases separating them. The DNA for the CDR3 is TGTGCCAGCAGGACAGAAAGCAATGAGCAGTTCTTC. It encodes CASRTESNEQFF.

The CDR3 reads CASSYVSLANEQFF. In DNA, the CDR3 is TGTGCCAGCAGTTACGTGTCCCTCGCGAATGAGCAGTTCTTC. The V call is TRBV6-5, the J call TRBJ2-1; D is ambiguous. The V end lost 2 bases, the J end lost 7 bases, and 12 bases lay between the germline ends. The CDR3 is made up of 14 amino acids. Germline CDR1 and CDR2: MNHEY and SVGAGI.

The rearrangement joins TRBV25-1 to TRBJ1-1; D might be TRBD1 (5 bases). The CDR3 sequence is 12 residues long. CDR1 and CDR2 from the germline V gene are MGHDK and SYGVNS. V lost 6 bases and J lost 3, with 8 bases in between. The CDR3 here is CASRAGHTEAFF. As DNA, the CDR3 is TGTGCCAGCAGAGCAGGGCACACTGAAGCTTTCTTT.

This clonotype was seen at least ten times. The chain has TRBV29-1 and TRBJ2-1; 9 bases line up with TRBD2. The CDR3 runs 15 residues. The V segment lost 2 bases and the J segment 7 bases; nucleotides outside the gene matches: 9. Germline lookup yields CDR1 SQVTM and CDR2 ANQGSEA. The CDR3 is CSVELSSGNNNEQFF. CDR3 DNA sequence: TGCAGCGTTGAATTATCTAGCGGGAACAATAATGAGCAGTTCTTC.

This clonotype came up once. The chain combines TRBV20-1 with TRBJ2-1, with 11 bases matching TRBD2. Looked up from germline, CDR1 is DFQATT and CDR2 is SNEGSKA (reference sequence). The CDR3 totals 15 residues. The V segment lost 7 bases and the J segment 10 bases; nucleotides outside the gene matches: 15. CDR3 DNA sequence: TGCAGTGTAGGGGTACTAGCGGGAGCTCGCGACGAGCAGTTCTTC. Amino acids: CSVGVLAGARDEQFF.

This clonotype occurred a few times. The chain has TRBV20-1 and TRBJ2-5, with 9 bases fitting TRBD2. CDR3 length: 13 amino acids. The germline gives CDR1 DFQATT, CDR2 SNEGSKA (reference sequence). V shed 6 bases, J shed 2 bases, and the junction held 4 bases outside the gene matches. In DNA form, the CDR3 reads TGCAGTGCCTCGACTAGCGGACAAGAGACCCAGTACTTC. This encodes CSASTSGQETQYF.

The sample holds a few counts of this clonotype. This rearrangement joins TRBV20-1 to TRBJ2-5; D is perhaps TRBD1 or TRBD2 (5 bases each). CDR3 size: 14 residues. CDR1 and CDR2 (germline): DFQATT, SNEGSKA (reference sequence). Between the trimmed V and J ends, which lost 0 bases and 5 bases, there was a span of 13 bases. The CDR3 loop is CSARDVGWGETQYF. The CDR3 DNA follows: TGCAGTGCTAGAGATGTAGGATGGGGGGAGACCCAGTACTTC.

The chain uses TRBV20-1 and TRBJ2-3, with D possibly being TRBD1 (6 bases). The ends were cut back, 6 bases at V and 8 bases at J, with 18 bases in the middle. The CDR3 is made up of 13 amino acids. The germline CDR1 and CDR2 sequences are DFQATT and SNEGSKA (reference sequence). The CDR3 is CSAGRDTRPTQYF. The CDR3 DNA reads TGCAGTGCCGGACGGGACACTCGTCCTACGCAGTATTTT.

This clonotype was counted only a few times. The chain combines TRBV20-1 with TRBJ2-2; TRBD2 matches at 7 bases. The germline gives CDR1 DFQATT, CDR2 SNEGSKA (reference sequence). J gave up 1 base and V 3 bases, and 5 bases lay outside the gene matches. The CDR3 runs 15 residues. The chain's CDR3 is CSASRSSGNTGELFF. The DNA of the CDR3 is TGCAGTGCTAGTAGGTCTAGCGGGAACACCGGGGAGCTGTTTTTT.

There are a few counts of this clonotype. V gene TRBV29-1 combines with J gene TRBJ2-7; D remains ambiguous. Trimming removed 2 bases from V and 3 bases from J, with 5 bases in between. CDR1 is SQVTM, CDR2 ANQGSEA, per germline. This CDR3 comprises 11 residues. CDR3 sequence: CSVERGYEQYF. DNA of the CDR3: TGCAGCGTTGAAAGAGGCTACGAGCAGTACTTC.

This clonotype was counted at least ten times. The chain couples TRBV20-1 to TRBJ2-5; 9 bases fit TRBD2. Germline CDR1 reads DFQATT; CDR2 reads SNEGSKA (reference sequence). The junction had 11 bases not matched to a gene; V was cut back by 5 bases and J by 4 bases. The CDR3 is 15 amino acids. Written as DNA, the CDR3 is TGCAGTGCTTACACCGGGACTAGCTTCCCAGAGACCCAGTACTTC. Its translation: CSAYTGTSFPETQYF.

This clonotype was seen more than once but under ten times. The chain has TRBV12-3 or TRBV12-4 and TRBJ2-1; D may correspond to TRBD1 or TRBD2 (5 bases each). V was shortened by 5 bases and J by 0 bases, with 14 bases between the two germline ends. This CDR3 comprises 16 residues. The CDR3 sequence is CASSARGVVSYNEQFF. In DNA form, the CDR3 reads TGTGCCAGCAGTGCAAGAGGGGTGGTCTCCTACAATGAGCAGTTCTTC.

The V call is TRBV20-1, the J call TRBJ2-7, with 7 bases that match TRBD1. CDR3 length equals 14 residues. The ends lost 6 bases at V and 7 bases at J; junction bases unmatched: 15. Germline V gene lookup returns CDR1 DFQATT and CDR2 SNEGSKA (reference sequence). The CDR3 DNA reads as TGCAGTGCAACAGGGCGACAGGGCTACAATGAGCAGTACTTC. Translation gives CSATGRQGYNEQYF.

This clonotype appeared a few times. The chain uses TRBV7-8 and TRBJ2-5; unclear D gene. Per germline, CDR1 SGHVS and CDR2 FQNEAQ. This CDR3 comprises 16 residues. Trimming cost V 4 bases and J 5 bases, with 20 bases left between them. CDR3 region: CASSSRPPASAETQYF. As DNA, the CDR3 is TGTGCCAGCAGCTCTCGACCTCCTGCCAGTGCGGAGACCCAGTACTTC.

In regard to this clonotype: An end of the junction does not agree with germline; a read error may underlie this. The V call is TRBV6-2 or TRBV6-3, the J call TRBJ2-1; D not certain. The germline CDR1 and CDR2 sequences are MNHEY and SVGEGT. The CDR3 covers 14 residues. CDR3 nucleotide sequence: TGTGCCGGCAGTTACGATGGGTCCTACAATGAGCAGTTCTTC. This encodes CAGSYDGSYNEQFF.

This clonotype appeared a few times. The V gene is TRBV29-1, the J gene TRBJ2-5; D not certain. The CDR3 is 12 residues long. V was cut by 5 bases and J by 1 base, with 8 bases left in between. Germline CDR1 is SQVTM and CDR2 is ANQGSEA. The CDR3 region is CSVILGQETQYF. The DNA for the CDR3 is TGCAGCGTTATACTTGGCCAAGAGACCCAGTACTTC. The full variable domain, with the rest looked up from reference TRBV29-1 and TRBJ2-5, is SAVISQKPSRDICQRGTSLTIQCQVDSQVTMMFWYRQQPGQSLTLIATANQGSEATYESGFVIDKFPISRPNLTFSTLTVSNMSPEDSSIYLCSVILGQETQYFGPGTRLLVL.

The chain employs TRBV28 and TRBJ2-1; D not resolved. V lost 6 bases to trimming and J lost 5 bases, with 20 bases between them. In germline, CDR1 is MDHEN, CDR2 SYDVKM. The CDR3 sequence is 16 residues long. CDR3 loop: CASRTPDRRTHNEQFF. The CDR3 coding sequence is TGTGCCAGCAGAACTCCGGACCGCCGGACCCACAATGAGCAGTTCTTC.

J is TRBJ2-1 and V is TRBV3-1; TRBD2 matches 8 bases. Germline trimming cut 0 bases from V and 6 bases from J; bases unmatched to any gene: 10. Germline-derived CDR1 and CDR2 are LGHDT and YNNKEL (reference sequence). The CDR3 totals 17 residues. The CDR3 is CASSQDRGGEALNEQFF. The CDR3 bases are TGTGCCAGCAGCCAAGATCGGGGGGGCGAAGCTCTCAATGAGCAGTTCTTC.

The DNA for the CDR3 is TGTGCCAGCAGCTTGAAGGGGCGCCGGTTAGGACAGGGGCAAGATACGCAGTATTTT. It translates to CASSLKGRRLGQGQDTQYF. This rearrangement joins TRBV11-3 to TRBJ2-3; 9 bases match TRBD1. The V gene's germline CDR1 is SGHNT and CDR2 YENEEA. V shed 3 bases, J shed 5 bases, and the junction held 18 bases outside the gene matches. The CDR3 consists of 19 residues.

The CDR3 region is CASSQDPGTSGMNEQFF. The CDR3, as DNA: TGCGCCAGCAGCCAAGACCCAGGGACTAGCGGGATGAATGAGCAGTTCTTC. The V and J genes are TRBV4-3 and TRBJ2-1; 13 bases match TRBD2. Germline CDR1 is LGHNA and CDR2 is YSLEER. The CDR3 loop spans 17 amino acids. V dropped 0 bases and J dropped 7; count of bases not matched to a gene: 6.

Notes on this clonotype: One junction end does not reproduce the germline sequence, and a read error may be involved. The rearrangement uses TRBV18 and TRBJ2-1; D perhaps matches TRBD2 (6 bases). Germline V lookup: CDR1 KGHSH, CDR2 LQKENI. The CDR3 runs to 16 residues. The CDR3 bases are TGTACCAGCTCACCCAATAGCGGATTCTCCTACAATGAGCAGTTCTTC. Translated: CTSSPNSGFSYNEQFF.

This chain uses TRBV29-1 with TRBJ2-2, with D possibly TRBD2 on 6 matching bases. The CDR3 length is 14 residues. The V end lost 1 base, the J end lost 5 bases, and 11 bases lay between the germline ends. Germline V gene sequence: CDR1 SQVTM, CDR2 ANQGSEA. The CDR3 here is CSVEVLRGTGELFF. CDR3 coding DNA: TGCAGCGTTGAAGTTCTTCGGGGGACCGGGGAGCTGTTTTTT.

This clonotype was picked up a small number of times. The V and J genes are TRBV21-1 and TRBJ2-6. TRBV21-1 is a listed pseudogene. This CDR3 region has 11 residues. The CDR3 bases are TGTCGGTCCTCTGGGGCCAACGTCCTGACTTTC. Encoded protein: CRSSGANVLTF.

This clonotype turned up a few times. This chain connects TRBV15 to TRBJ2-4; TRBD1 aligns across 7 bases. Looked up from germline, CDR1 is LNHNV and CDR2 is YYDKDF (reference sequence). The CDR3 has 14 amino acids. The J segment lost 7 bases and the V segment lost 6 bases, leaving 9 bases of the junction unmatched. The DNA of the CDR3 is TGTGCCACCAGTCACGAGACAGGGACGAACATTCAGTACTTC. This encodes CATSHETGTNIQYF.